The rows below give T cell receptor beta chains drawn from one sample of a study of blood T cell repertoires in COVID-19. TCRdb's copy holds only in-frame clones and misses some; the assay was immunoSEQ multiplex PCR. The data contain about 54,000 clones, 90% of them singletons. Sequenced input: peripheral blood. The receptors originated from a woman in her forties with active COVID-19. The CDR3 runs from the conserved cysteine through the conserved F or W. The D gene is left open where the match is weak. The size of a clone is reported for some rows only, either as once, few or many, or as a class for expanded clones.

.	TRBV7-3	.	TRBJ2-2	TGTGCCAGCAGCTTAAGTCCCTACACCGGGGAGCTGTTTTTT	CASSLSPYTGELFF
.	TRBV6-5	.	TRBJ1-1	TGTGCCAGCAGTCTTAGGAGGGGCGCTGAAGCTTTCTTT	CASSLRRGAEAFF
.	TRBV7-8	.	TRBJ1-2	TGTGCCAGCAGCTTAGGACATATGGGCTACACCTTC	CASSLGHMGYTF
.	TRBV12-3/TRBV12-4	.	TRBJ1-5	TGTGCCAGCAGCCCGGTTAGCAATCAGCCCCAGCATTTT	CASSPVSNQPQHF
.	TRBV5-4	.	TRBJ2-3	TGTGCCAGCAGAAGTGACGGGGCAGATACGCAGTATTTT	CASRSDGADTQYF
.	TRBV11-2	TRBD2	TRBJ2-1	TGTGCCAGCAGCTTAATGTCCAGCGGGGGGGCCGAAGGTGGGTTCTTC	CASSLMSSGGAEGGFF
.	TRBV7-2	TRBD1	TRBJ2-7	TGTGCCAGCAGCTTCCGACAGGGGGACGAGCAGTACTTC	CASSFRQGDEQYF
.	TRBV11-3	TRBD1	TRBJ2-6	TGTGCCAGCGCGGCACCGGGACAGGGGCGGGCCAACGTCCTGACTTTC	CASAAPGQGRANVLTF
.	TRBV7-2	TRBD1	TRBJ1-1	TGTGCCAGCAGCTCAACAGGGGGCGAGAACACTGAAGCTTTCTTT	CASSSTGGENTEAFF
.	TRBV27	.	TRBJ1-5	TGTGCCAGTCAGATGCGGGGCGCGGGTCAGCCCCAGCATTTT	CASQMRGAGQPQHF
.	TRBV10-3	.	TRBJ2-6	TGTGCTTCCGGCTGGGGGGGCCCCTCCTCTGGGGCCAACGTCCTGACTTTC	CASGWGGPSSGANVLTF
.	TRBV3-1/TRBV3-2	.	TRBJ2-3	TGTGCCAGCAGCCCCCCTCTGGGAGCGGCTAGCACAGATACGCAGTATTTT	CASSPPLGAASTDTQYF
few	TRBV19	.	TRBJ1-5	TGTGCCAGTACCCTTAACGGGGCAGGGGCGAATGGCAATCAGCCCCAGCATTTT	CASTLNGAGANGNQPQHF
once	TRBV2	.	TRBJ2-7	TGTGCCAGCAACTTAGACGAGCAGTACTTC	CASNLDEQYF
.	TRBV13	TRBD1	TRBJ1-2	TGTGCCAGCAGCTTACTAGCCGGGACAGGGGTCTATGGCTACACCTTC	CASSLLAGTGVYGYTF
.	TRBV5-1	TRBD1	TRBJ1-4	TGCGCCAGCAGCAGGGACAGGGTAGCTAATGAAAAACTGTTTTTT	CASSRDRVANEKLFF
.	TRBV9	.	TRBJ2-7	TGTGCCAGCTCCCCGGGGGGCGGGGCTGACTACGAGCAGTACTTC	CASSPGGGADYEQYF
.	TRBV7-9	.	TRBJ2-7	TGTGCCAGCAGCTTAGGGGCCGTTGGTTACGAGCAGTACTTC	CASSLGAVGYEQYF